The 14 T cell receptor beta chains below all came from one sample that was sequenced in a study of blood T cell repertoires in COVID-19. The repertoire was sequenced with immunoSEQ multiplex PCR; TCRdb's copy has only in-frame clones and lacks some. The table records about 440,000 clones, around 89% of them present only once. The specimen sequenced was peripheral blood. These receptors were obtained from a woman aged 25 to 39 with acute or convalescent COVID-19.

The V call is TRBV7-2, the J call TRBJ1-2, with unresolved D. Trimming removed 1 base from V and 6 bases from J, with 9 bases in between. The length of the CDR3 is 13 residues. CDR1 is SGHTA, CDR2 FQGNSA, per germline. CDR3: CASSLVVADGYTF. The CDR3 coding sequence is TGTGCCAGCAGCTTAGTAGTGGCGGATGGCTACACCTTC.

The V gene is TRBV4-1, the J gene TRBJ1-1, with D unresolved. The length of the CDR3 is 13 residues. Trimming removed 6 bases from V and 3 bases from J, with 11 bases in between. Per the germline V gene, CDR1 is MGHRA and CDR2 is YSYEKL. The CDR3 sequence is CASSEGWDTEAFF. The CDR3, as DNA: TGCGCCAGCAGTGAGGGTTGGGACACTGAAGCTTTCTTT.

This clone was seen a single time. The J gene is TRBJ1-4, the V gene TRBV2; TRBD1 matches at 7 bases. CDR3 length equals 15 residues. Unmatched junction bases numbered 7, after V lost 3 bases and J lost 6 bases. Looked up from germline, CDR1 is SNHLY and CDR2 is FYNNEI. Here the CDR3 DNA reads TGTGCCAGCAGTGACCCTACCAGGGGGGATGAAAAACTGTTTTTT. Translating it yields CASSDPTRGDEKLFF.

J is TRBJ2-3 and V is TRBV11-2; 8 nucleotides match TRBD2. The CDR3 has 18 residues. Germline CDR1 SGHAT, CDR2 FQNNGV. Trimming cost V 5 bases and J 3 bases; bases outside gene matches: 16. The CDR3 protein is CASSHLSGGPLGTDTQYF. The CDR3 coding sequence is TGTGCCAGCAGCCACCTCAGCGGGGGCCCCCTTGGGACAGATACGCAGTATTTT.

The V and J genes are TRBV6-5 and TRBJ1-3, with 11 bases matching TRBD1. Germline assignment: CDR1 MNHEY and CDR2 SVGAGI. The junction had 3 bases not matched to a gene; V was cut back by 0 bases and J by 8 bases. There are 15 residues in the CDR3. The chain's CDR3 is CASSYSGDRGDTIYF. The CDR3 DNA sequence: TGTGCCAGCAGTTACTCCGGGGACAGGGGGGACACCATATATTTT.

V usage is TRBV29-1 and J usage is TRBJ1-1; 10 positions agree with TRBD1. Per germline, CDR1 SQVTM and CDR2 ANQGSEA. V trimming: 6 bases; J trimming: 1 base; junction bases outside the gene matches: 5. There are 14 residues in the CDR3. Here the CDR3 reads CSVARQGANTEAFF. The CDR3 nucleotides are TGCAGCGTGGCGAGACAGGGGGCGAACACTGAAGCTTTCTTT.

The rearrangement links TRBV6-5 to TRBJ2-3; tentative D call: TRBD1 (6 bases). This CDR3 region has 15 residues. Between the trimmed V and J ends, which lost 11 bases and 4 bases, there was a span of 22 bases. CDR1 is MNHEY, CDR2 SVGAGI, per germline. This CDR3 is CASPPDRLVADTQYF. Here the CDR3 DNA reads TGTGCCTCCCCACCGGACAGATTAGTTGCAGATACGCAGTATTTT.

The chain uses TRBV5-5 and TRBJ2-3; TRBD2 aligns across 14 bases. The CDR3 spans 14 residues. Trimming at V came to 3 bases and at J to 10 bases, leaving 4 bases not matched to a gene. CDR1 SGHKS and CDR2 YYEKEE come from the germline V gene (reference sequence). Here the CDR3 DNA reads TGTGCCAGCAGCTCGGGACTAGCGGGGGATTCGCAGTATTTT. Its protein is CASSSGLAGDSQYF.

The chain combines TRBV6-2 or TRBV6-3 with TRBJ1-5; weak D call: TRBD1 (6 bases). Germline-derived CDR1 and CDR2 are MNHEY and SVGEGT. This CDR3 is 17 amino acids long. Trimming left V 0 bases short and J 0 bases short, with 12 bases between. For the CDR3, the DNA is TGTGCCAGCAGTTACTCAACAGGGATTGATAGCAATCAGCCCCAGCATTTT. This codes for CASSYSTGIDSNQPQHF.

The chain combines TRBV27 with TRBJ2-3; the match to TRBD1 covers 7 bases. The CDR3 covers 15 residues. The germline V gene has CDR1 MNHEY and CDR2 SMNVEV (reference sequence). Trimming removed 2 bases from V and 2 bases from J; junction bases left unmatched: 4. The CDR3: CASSLTTGFTDTQYF. The CDR3 nucleotides read TGTGCCAGCAGTTTAACGACAGGGTTCACAGATACGCAGTATTTT.

The genes are TRBV18 and TRBJ1-2; D remains ambiguous. CDR3 length equals 12 residues. Trimming stripped 1 base from V and 8 bases from J, with 8 bases between. CDR1 is KGHSH and CDR2 is LQKENI in the germline V gene. CDR3 in amino acids: CASSPREGGYTF. CDR3 sequence (DNA): TGTGCCAGCTCACCACGCGAGGGAGGCTACACCTTC.

The J gene is TRBJ2-7, the V gene TRBV7-9, with no clear D. From germline, CDR1 is SEHNR and CDR2 FQNEAQ (reference sequence). The CDR3 loop spans 13 amino acids. The V gene lost 1 base and the J gene lost 2 bases, with 6 bases spanning the gap. The DNA of the CDR3 is TGTGCCAGCAGCTTAGATACGGCCTACGAGCAGTACTTC. Its translation: CASSLDTAYEQYF.

The chain joins TRBV5-4 to TRBJ1-6, with 7 bases lining up with TRBD1. The V segment lost 2 bases and the J segment 7 bases; nucleotides outside the gene matches: 3. The CDR3 contains 14 residues. Germline V CDR1 and CDR2: SGHNT, YYREEE (reference sequence). The chain's CDR3 is CASSLQGQNSPLHF. CDR3 nucleotides: TGTGCCAGCAGCTTACAGGGGCAAAATTCACCCCTCCACTTT.

The chain links TRBV10-2 to TRBJ1-5; 7 bases line up with TRBD1. The CDR3 sequence is 14 residues long. Germline V CDR1 and CDR2: WSHSY, SAAADI. V shed 4 bases and J 6 bases; nucleotides not matched to a gene: 6. The CDR3 bases are TGCGCCAGCAGTGCTGACAGGGCTGGTCAGCCCCAGCATTTT. Translating gives CASSADRAGQPQHF.